This T cell receptor (beta chain) was recovered during a study of siplizumab effects on memory and regulatory T cells. Study-level points and caveats: With siplizumab, mappable alloreactive CD4+ clones averaged roughly 72% Treg-derived, versus under 30% in controls.

Measured with immunoSEQ multiplex PCR; TCRdb has only the in-frame clones, and not every one. The table has about 120,000 clones, 90% to 95% seen once. V lost 5 bases to trimming and J lost 7 bases; unmatched junction nucleotides: 10. The CDR3 length is 14 residues. Germline assignment: CDR1 MGHDK and CDR2 SYGVNS. In regard to this clone: Its antigen remains unidentified.

The chain has TRBV25-1 and TRBJ1-1; 7 bases match TRBD1. The clonotype was recovered from a human donor in good health. Sample: non-Treg CD4+ T cells sorted from blood. The DNA for the CDR3 is TGTGCCAGCAGTAGCGCTACCTGGGACAGTGAAGCTTTCTTT. It yields the protein CASSSATWDSEAFF.